The 14 T cell receptor beta chains given below trace back to one sample, sequenced in a study of T cells in Graves' hyperthyroidism and ophthalmopathy. Using RNA transcripts as the source, TCR beta CDR3 regions were amplified. HTBI primers were the set used in a first-round RT-PCR of the TCR CDR3. TCRdb fed the multiplex PCR reads into MiXCR, producing one record per CDR3 protein. The repertoire includes about 370,000 distinct CDR3 sequences, over 12% of them detected once, and approximately 19% sits in the top ten. The specimen was blood. These receptors were collected from a woman in her fifties or sixties with Graves' ophthalmopathy.

This clonotype was seen many times. The chain uses TRBV3-1 and TRBJ2-3, with 9 bases fitting TRBD1. V gave up 5 bases and J gave up 1 base; unmatched junction bases: 4. This CDR3 has 15 residues. The germline CDR1 and CDR2 sequences are LGHDT and YNNKEL (reference sequence). The CDR3 DNA reads as TGTGCCAGCAGCTGGACAGGGGCAGGCACAGATACGCAGTATTTT. Translating gives CASSWTGAGTDTQYF.

V is TRBV28 and J is TRBJ2-1; D unclear. This CDR3 has 13 amino acids. V lost 2 bases to trimming and J lost 10 bases, with 12 bases between them. CDR1 is MDHEN, CDR2 SYDVKM, per germline. The CDR3 sequence is CASSLIDRREQFF. The CDR3 coding sequence is TGTGCCAGCAGTTTAATCGATAGGCGAGAGCAGTTCTTC.

The rearrangement joins TRBV12-3 or TRBV12-4 to TRBJ2-1; a weak D match, TRBD2 (6 bases). The CDR3 is 12 amino acids. V shed 3 bases and J shed 13 bases, with 13 bases lying between them. In DNA form, the CDR3 reads TGTGCCAGCAGTTTTGGTCCGGGAGATCAGTTCTTC. It specifies CASSFGPGDQFF.

The sample holds many counts of this clonotype. The CDR3 bases are TGCGCCAGCAGCCAAGATTTCGGCAACACCTTCTATGGCTACACCTTC. Its translation is CASSQDFGNTFYGYTF. The V gene is TRBV4-1, the J gene TRBJ1-2; D is ambiguous. The V end was cut by 0 bases, the J end by 4 bases, with 15 bases between. The CDR3 has 16 amino acids. Germline CDR1 reads MGHRA; CDR2 reads YSYEKL.

In this sample, this clonotype turned up a few times. The chain recombines TRBV4-1 with TRBJ2-1; no clear D. CDR1 and CDR2 (germline): MGHRA, YSYEKL. This CDR3 region has 15 residues. V lost 0 bases and J 1 base, leaving 7 bases between the germline ends. The CDR3 region is CASSQEIVSYNEQFF. CDR3 nucleotide sequence: TGCGCCAGCAGCCAAGAGATAGTTTCCTACAATGAGCAGTTCTTC.

This clonotype was found a few times. A much larger clone sits a single nucleotide away, making a read error possible. V usage is TRBV5-1 and J usage is TRBJ2-3, with D unresolved. Trimming took off 0 bases at V and 4 bases at J, with 12 bases between the two ends. CDR1 SGHRS and CDR2 YFSETQ come from the germline V gene. This CDR3 region has 15 residues. The CDR3 reads CASSLGATYPDTQYF. CDR3 DNA: TGCGCCAGCAGCTTGGGAGCTACATATCCAGATACGCAGTATTTT. The full variable domain, in which reference TRBV5-1 and TRBJ2-3 provide the parts outside the CDR3, is KAGVTQTPRYLIKTRGQQVTLSCSPISGHRSVSWYQQTPGQGLQFLFEYFSETQRNKGNFPGRFSGRQFSNSRSEMNVSTLELGDSALYLCASSLGATYPDTQYFGPGTRLTVL.

This clonotype was counted between two and nine times. Here the CDR3 DNA reads TGTGCCAGTGGGCGTCGGGGAAACCAAGAGACCCAGTACTTC. Translating it yields CASGRRGNQETQYF. V and J are TRBV19 and TRBJ2-5; possible D gene TRBD2, 5 bases. The V gene's germline CDR1 is LNHDA and CDR2 SQIVND (reference sequence). The V and J ends lost 8 bases and 0 bases respectively, with 13 bases between them. The CDR3 runs 14 residues.

This clonotype was seen repeatedly, ten times or more. The V call is TRBV27, the J call TRBJ2-7; the match to TRBD2 covers 9 bases. The CDR3 has 15 residues. CDR1 is MNHEY, CDR2 SMNVEV, per germline (reference sequence). The ends lost 10 bases at V and 4 bases at J; junction bases unmatched: 14. The CDR3 loop reads CATTRGAGGSYEQYF. In nucleotides, the CDR3 is TGTGCCACCACCCGGGGAGCGGGAGGATCTTACGAGCAGTACTTC.

This CDR3 reads CSALLVGNQPQHF. For the CDR3, the DNA is TGCAGCGCCCTATTGGTAGGGAATCAGCCCCAGCATTTT. This chain uses TRBV29-1 with TRBJ1-5; D not certain. CDR1 is SQVTM, CDR2 ANQGSEA, per germline. This CDR3 contains 13 residues. V was clipped by 7 bases and J by 4 bases, with 14 bases between them. The full variable domain, completed using reference TRBV29-1 and TRBJ1-5, is SAVISQKPSRDICQRGTSLTIQCQVDSQVTMMFWYRQQPGQSLTLIATANQGSEATYESGFVIDKFPISRPNLTFSTLTVSNMSPEDSSIYLCSALLVGNQPQHFGDGTRLSIL.

This clonotype was observed at least ten times. J is TRBJ2-5 and V is TRBV27; TRBD1 is a possible D gene (6 bases). The V gene lost 11 bases and the J gene lost 3 bases, with 16 bases spanning the gap. This CDR3 comprises 13 residues. Germline V CDR1 and CDR2: MNHEY, SMNVEV (reference sequence). CDR3 nucleotide sequence: TGTGCCGCGATTCAACAGGGAAAAGAGACCCAGTACTTC. This codes for CAAIQQGKETQYF.

At least ten counts were recorded for this clonotype. The chain links TRBV24-1 to TRBJ1-1; D is perhaps TRBD1 (5 bases). The germline V gene has CDR1 KGHDR and CDR2 SFDVKD. This CDR3 is built from 14 residues. Trimming removed 8 bases at V and 7 bases at J, with 19 bases between. The CDR3 sequence is CATMSSKAGGEAFF. CDR3 DNA sequence: TGTGCCACCATGTCCAGTAAAGCTGGGGGTGAAGCTTTCTTT.

This sequence joins TRBV6-6 and TRBJ2-1, with D hard to call. In germline, CDR1 is MNHNY, CDR2 SVGAGI (reference sequence). The CDR3 covers 12 residues. V was trimmed by 0 bases and J by 10 bases, leaving 7 bases between them. DNA of the CDR3: TGTGCCAGCAGTTACTCGCGGCACGAGCAGTTCTTC. It yields the protein CASSYSRHEQFF.

Many counts were recorded for this clonotype. The chain recombines TRBV20-1 with TRBJ1-5; D is undetermined. Trimming removed 3 bases at V and 5 bases at J, with 14 bases between. The CDR3 contains 14 residues. CDR1 and CDR2 (germline): DFQATT, SNEGSKA (reference sequence). The CDR3: CSASASSSHQPQHF. CDR3 bases: TGCAGTGCTAGTGCATCGAGTTCCCATCAGCCCCAGCATTTT.

This clonotype occurred a few times. The chain joins TRBV5-4 to TRBJ1-1; no clear D gene. V lost 0 bases and J 4 bases, leaving 13 bases between the germline ends. From germline, CDR1 is SGHNT and CDR2 YYREEE (reference sequence). The CDR3 loop spans 15 amino acids. This CDR3 is CASSLGQLRSTEAFF. In nucleotides, the CDR3 is TGTGCCAGCAGCTTGGGACAACTTAGATCCACTGAAGCTTTCTTT.